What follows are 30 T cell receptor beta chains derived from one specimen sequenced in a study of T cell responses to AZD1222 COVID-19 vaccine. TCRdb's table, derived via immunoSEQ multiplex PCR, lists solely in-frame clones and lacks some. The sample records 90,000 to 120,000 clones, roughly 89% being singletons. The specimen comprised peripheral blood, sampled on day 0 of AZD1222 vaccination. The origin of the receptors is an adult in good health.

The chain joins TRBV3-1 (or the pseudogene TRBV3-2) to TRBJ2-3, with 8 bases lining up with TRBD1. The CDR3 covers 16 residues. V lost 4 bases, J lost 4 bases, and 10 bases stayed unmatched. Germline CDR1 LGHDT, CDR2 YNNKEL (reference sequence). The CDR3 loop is CASSRLRGLRADTQYF. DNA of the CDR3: TGTGCCAGCAGCCGACTCAGGGGGCTTCGGGCAGATACGCAGTATTTT.

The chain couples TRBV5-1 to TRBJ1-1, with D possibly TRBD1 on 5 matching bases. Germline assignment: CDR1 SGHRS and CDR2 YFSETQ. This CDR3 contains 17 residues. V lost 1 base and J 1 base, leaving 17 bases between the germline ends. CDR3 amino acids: CASSLYRGGETNTEAFF. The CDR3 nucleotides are TGCGCCAGCAGCTTGTACCGTGGGGGGGAGACGAACACTGAAGCTTTCTTT.

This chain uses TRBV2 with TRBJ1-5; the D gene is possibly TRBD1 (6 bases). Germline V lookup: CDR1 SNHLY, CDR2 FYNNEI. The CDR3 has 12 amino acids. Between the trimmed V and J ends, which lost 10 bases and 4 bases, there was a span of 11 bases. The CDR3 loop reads CAIQGPNQPQHF. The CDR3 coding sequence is TGTGCCATCCAGGGGCCGAATCAGCCCCAGCATTTT. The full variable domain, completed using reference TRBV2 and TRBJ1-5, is EPEVTQTPSHQVTQMGQEVILRCVPISNHLYFYWYRQILGQKVEFLVSFYNNEISEKSEIFDDQFSVERPDGSNFTLKIRSTKLEDSAMYFCAIQGPNQPQHFGDGTRLSIL.

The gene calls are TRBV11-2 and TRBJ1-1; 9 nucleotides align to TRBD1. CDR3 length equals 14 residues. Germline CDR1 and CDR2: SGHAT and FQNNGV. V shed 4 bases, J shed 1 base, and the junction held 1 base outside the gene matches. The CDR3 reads CASSWTGENTEAFF. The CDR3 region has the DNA TGTGCCAGCAGCTGGACAGGGGAGAACACTGAAGCTTTCTTT. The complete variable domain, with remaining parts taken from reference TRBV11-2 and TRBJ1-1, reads EAGVAQSPRYKIIEKRQSVAFWCNPISGHATLYWYQQILGQGPKLLIQFQNNGVVDDSQLPKDRFSAERLKGVDSTLKIQPAKLEDSAVYLCASSWTGENTEAFFGQGTRLTVV.

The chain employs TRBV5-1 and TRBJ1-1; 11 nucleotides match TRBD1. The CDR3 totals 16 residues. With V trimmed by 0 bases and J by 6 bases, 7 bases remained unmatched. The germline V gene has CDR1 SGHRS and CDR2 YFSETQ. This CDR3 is CASSLASGTGGAEAFF. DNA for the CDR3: TGCGCCAGCAGCTTGGCCTCCGGGACAGGGGGGGCTGAAGCTTTCTTT.

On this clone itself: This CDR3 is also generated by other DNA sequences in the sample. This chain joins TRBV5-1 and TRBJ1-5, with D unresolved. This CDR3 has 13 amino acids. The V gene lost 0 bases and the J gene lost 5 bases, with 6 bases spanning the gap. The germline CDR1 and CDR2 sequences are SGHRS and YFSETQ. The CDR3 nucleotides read TGCGCCAGCAGCTTGGGTAGGGATCAGCCCCAGCATTTT. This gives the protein CASSLGRDQPQHF.

This CDR3 is CATSRAPTDNYGYTF. The CDR3 DNA follows: TGTGCCACCAGCAGAGCCCCCACCGATAACTATGGCTACACCTTC. The genes are TRBV15 and TRBJ1-2; D gene ambiguous. Germline V CDR1 and CDR2: LNHNV, YYDKDF (reference sequence). The CDR3 extends over 15 amino acids. Between the trimmed V and J ends, which lost 1 base and 1 base, there was a span of 10 bases.

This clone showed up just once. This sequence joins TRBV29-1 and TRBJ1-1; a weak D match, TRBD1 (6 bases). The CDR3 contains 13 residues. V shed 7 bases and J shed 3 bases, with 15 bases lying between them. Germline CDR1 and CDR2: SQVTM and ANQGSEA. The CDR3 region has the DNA TGCAGCGCCGACCGCGGGGGGCACACTGAAGCTTTCTTT. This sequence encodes CSADRGGHTEAFF.

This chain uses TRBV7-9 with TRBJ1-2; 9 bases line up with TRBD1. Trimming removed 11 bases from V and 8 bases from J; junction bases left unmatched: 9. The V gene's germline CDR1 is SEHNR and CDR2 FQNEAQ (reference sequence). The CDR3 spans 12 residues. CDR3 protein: CAVRDRDGGYTF. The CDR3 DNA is TGTGCCGTCCGGGACAGGGACGGCGGCTACACCTTC.

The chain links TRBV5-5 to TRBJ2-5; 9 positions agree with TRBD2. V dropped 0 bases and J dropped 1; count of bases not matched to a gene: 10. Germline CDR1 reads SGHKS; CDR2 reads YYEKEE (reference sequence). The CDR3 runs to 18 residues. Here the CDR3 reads CASSLGVLAGSSQETQYF. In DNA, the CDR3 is TGTGCCAGCAGCTTGGGGGTCCTAGCGGGGTCGAGCCAAGAGACCCAGTACTTC. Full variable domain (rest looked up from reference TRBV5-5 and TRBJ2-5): DAGVTQSPTHLIKTRGQQVTLRCSPISGHKSVSWYQQVLGQGPQFIFQYYEKEERGRGNFPDRFSARQFPNYSSELNVNALLLGDSALYLCASSLGVLAGSSQETQYFGPGTRLLVL.

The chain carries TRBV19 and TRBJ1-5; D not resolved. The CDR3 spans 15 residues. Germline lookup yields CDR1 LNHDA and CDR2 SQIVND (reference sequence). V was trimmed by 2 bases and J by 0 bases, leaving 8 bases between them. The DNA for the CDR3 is TGTGCCAGTAGTATACAAGTTCATAGCAATCAGCCCCAGCATTTT. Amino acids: CASSIQVHSNQPQHF.

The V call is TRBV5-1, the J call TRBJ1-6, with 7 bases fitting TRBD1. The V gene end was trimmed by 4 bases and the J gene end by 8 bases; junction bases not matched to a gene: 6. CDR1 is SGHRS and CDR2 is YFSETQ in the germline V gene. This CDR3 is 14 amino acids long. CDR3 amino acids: CASSVQGMDSPLHF. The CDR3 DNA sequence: TGCGCCAGCAGCGTACAGGGGATGGATTCACCCCTCCACTTT.

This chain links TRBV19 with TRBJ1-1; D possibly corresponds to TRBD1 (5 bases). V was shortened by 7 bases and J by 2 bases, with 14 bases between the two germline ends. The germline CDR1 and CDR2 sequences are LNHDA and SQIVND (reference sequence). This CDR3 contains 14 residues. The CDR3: CASNLDRTNTEAFF. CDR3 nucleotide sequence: TGTGCCAGTAACCTAGACAGAACTAACACTGAAGCTTTCTTT.

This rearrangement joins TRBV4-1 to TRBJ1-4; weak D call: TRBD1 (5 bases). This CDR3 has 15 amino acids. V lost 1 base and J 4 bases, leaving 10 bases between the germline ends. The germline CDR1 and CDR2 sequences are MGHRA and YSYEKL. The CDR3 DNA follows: TGCGCCAGCAGCCAAGCGGGGGGGGTTAATGAAAAACTGTTTTTT. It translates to CASSQAGGVNEKLFF.

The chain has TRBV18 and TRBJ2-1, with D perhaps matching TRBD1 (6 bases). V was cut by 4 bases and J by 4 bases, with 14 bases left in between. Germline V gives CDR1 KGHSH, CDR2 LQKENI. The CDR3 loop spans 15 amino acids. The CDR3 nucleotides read TGTGCCAGCTCACAGTCGGGACATCAATACAATGAGCAGTTCTTC. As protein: CASSQSGHQYNEQFF.

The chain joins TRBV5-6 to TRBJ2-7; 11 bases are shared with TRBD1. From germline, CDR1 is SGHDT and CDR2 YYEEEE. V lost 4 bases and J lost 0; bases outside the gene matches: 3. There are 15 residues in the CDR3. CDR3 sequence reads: CASSPGQGASYEQYF. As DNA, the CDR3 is TGTGCCAGCAGCCCAGGACAGGGGGCCTCCTACGAGCAGTACTTC.

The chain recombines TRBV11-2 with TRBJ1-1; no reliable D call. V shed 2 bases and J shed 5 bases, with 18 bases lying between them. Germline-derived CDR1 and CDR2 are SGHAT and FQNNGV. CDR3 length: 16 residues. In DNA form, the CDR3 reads TGTGCCAGCAGCTTAACCCTGGCGGAGGCGGGGACTGAAGCTTTCTTT. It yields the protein CASSLTLAEAGTEAFF.

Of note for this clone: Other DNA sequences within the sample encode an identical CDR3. The chain's CDR3 is CASSPQGDRNSPLHF. The CDR3 region has the DNA TGTGCCAGCTCACCGCAGGGGGACCGTAATTCACCCCTCCACTTT. This sequence joins TRBV18 and TRBJ1-6; 7 bases map to TRBD1. This CDR3 spans 15 amino acids. The germline gives CDR1 KGHSH, CDR2 LQKENI. V dropped 3 bases and J dropped 6; count of bases not matched to a gene: 5. The full variable domain, its missing parts supplied by reference TRBV18 and TRBJ1-6, is NAGVMQNPRHLVRRRGQEARLRCSPMKGHSHVYWYRQLPEEGLKFMVYLQKENIIDESGMPKERFSAEFPKEGPSILRIQQVVRGDSAAYFCASSPQGDRNSPLHFGNGTRLTVT.

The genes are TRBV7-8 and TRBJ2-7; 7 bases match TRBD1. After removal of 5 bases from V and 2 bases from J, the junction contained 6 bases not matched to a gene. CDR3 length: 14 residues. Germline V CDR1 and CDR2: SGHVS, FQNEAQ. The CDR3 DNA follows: TGTGCCAGCAGCGTGACAGGGAGAACCTACGAGCAGTACTTC. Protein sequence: CASSVTGRTYEQYF.

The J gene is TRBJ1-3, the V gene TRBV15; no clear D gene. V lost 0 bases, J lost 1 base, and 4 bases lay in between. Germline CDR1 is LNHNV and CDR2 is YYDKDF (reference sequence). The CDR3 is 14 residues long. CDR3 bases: TGTGCCACCAGCAGAGATCTTTCTGGAAACACCATATATTTT. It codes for CATSRDLSGNTIYF.

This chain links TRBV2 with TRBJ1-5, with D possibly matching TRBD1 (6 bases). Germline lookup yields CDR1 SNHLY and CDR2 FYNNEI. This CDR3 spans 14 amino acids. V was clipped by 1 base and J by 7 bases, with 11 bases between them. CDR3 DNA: TGTGCCAGCAGTGAAGGGGGGGGCGAACAGCCCCAGCATTTT. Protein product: CASSEGGGEQPQHF.

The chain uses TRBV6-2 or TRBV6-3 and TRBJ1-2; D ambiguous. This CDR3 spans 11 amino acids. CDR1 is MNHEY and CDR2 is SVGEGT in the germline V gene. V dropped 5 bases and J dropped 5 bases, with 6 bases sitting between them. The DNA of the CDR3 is TGTGCCAGCAGTAGGCTATATGGCTACACCTTC. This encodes CASSRLYGYTF.

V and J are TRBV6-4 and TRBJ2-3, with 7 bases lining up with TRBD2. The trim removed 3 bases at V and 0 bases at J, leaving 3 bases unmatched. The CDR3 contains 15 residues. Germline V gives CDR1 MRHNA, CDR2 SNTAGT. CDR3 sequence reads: CASSETGGSTDTQYF. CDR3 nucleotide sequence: TGTGCCAGCAGTGAAACGGGGGGTAGCACAGATACGCAGTATTTT.

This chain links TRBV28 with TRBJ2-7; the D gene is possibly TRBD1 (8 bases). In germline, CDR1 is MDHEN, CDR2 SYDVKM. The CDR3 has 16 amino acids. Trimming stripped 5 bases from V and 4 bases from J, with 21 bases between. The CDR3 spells CASSTRTGRGLYEQYF. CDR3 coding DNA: TGTGCCAGCAGTACACGGACAGGGAGGGGGTTATACGAGCAGTACTTC.

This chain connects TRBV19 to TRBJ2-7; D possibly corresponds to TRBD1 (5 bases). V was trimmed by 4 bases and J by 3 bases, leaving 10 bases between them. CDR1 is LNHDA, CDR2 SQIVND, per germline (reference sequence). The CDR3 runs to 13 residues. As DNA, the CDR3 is TGTGCCAGTAGTAAACAGGTGAACTACGAGCAGTACTTC. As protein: CASSKQVNYEQYF.

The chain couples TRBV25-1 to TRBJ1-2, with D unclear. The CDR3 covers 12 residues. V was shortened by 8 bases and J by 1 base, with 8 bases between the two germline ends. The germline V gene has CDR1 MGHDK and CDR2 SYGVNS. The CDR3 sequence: CASGQNNYGYTF. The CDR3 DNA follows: TGTGCCAGCGGTCAGAATAACTATGGCTACACCTTC.

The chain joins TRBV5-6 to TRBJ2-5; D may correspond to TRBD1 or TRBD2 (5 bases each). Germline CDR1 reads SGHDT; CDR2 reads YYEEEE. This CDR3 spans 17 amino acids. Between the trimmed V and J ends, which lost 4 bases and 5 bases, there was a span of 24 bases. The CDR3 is CASSPRGQSPAQETQYF. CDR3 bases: TGTGCCAGCAGCCCCCGGGGCCAGTCTCCCGCCCAGGAGACCCAGTACTTC.

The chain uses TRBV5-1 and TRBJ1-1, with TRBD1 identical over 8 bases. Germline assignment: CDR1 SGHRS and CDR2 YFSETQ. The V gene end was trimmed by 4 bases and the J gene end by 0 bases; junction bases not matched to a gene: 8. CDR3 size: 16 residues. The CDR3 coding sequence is TGCGCCAGCAGCAGGACAGGGTCGTTCATGAACACTGAAGCTTTCTTT. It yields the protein CASSRTGSFMNTEAFF.

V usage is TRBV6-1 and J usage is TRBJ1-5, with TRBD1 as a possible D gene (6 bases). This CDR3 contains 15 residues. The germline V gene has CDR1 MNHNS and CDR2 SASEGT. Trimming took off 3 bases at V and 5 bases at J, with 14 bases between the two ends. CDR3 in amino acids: CASSDLGRGDQPQHF. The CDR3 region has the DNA TGTGCCAGCAGTGATCTGGGGAGGGGGGATCAGCCCCAGCATTTT.

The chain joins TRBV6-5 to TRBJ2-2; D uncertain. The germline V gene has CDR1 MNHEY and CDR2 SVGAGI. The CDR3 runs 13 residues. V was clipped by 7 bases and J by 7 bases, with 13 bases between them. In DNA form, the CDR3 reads TGTGCCAGCATCTCGTATAGCTACGGGGAGCTGTTTTTT. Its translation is CASISYSYGELFF.